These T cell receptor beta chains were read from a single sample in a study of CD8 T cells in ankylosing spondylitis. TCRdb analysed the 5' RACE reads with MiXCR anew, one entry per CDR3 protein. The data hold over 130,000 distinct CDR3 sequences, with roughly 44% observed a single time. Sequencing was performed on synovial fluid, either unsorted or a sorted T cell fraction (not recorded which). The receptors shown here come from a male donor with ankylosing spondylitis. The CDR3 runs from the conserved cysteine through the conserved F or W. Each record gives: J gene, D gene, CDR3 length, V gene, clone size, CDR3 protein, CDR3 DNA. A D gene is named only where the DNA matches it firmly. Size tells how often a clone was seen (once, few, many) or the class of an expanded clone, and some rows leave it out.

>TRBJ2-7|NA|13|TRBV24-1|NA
CATSDRLAYEQYF
TGTGCCACCAGTGACAGACTAGCCTACGAGCAGTACTTC
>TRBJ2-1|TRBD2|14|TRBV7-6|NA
CASSLVAGVIEQFF
TGTGCCAGCAGCTTAGTAGCGGGAGTTATTGAGCAGTTCTTC
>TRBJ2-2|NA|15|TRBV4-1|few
CASSQDSRNTGELFF
TGCGCCAGCAGCCAAGACAGTAGGAACACCGGGGAGCTGTTTTTT
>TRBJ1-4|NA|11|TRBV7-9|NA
CASSAWSGLFF
TGTGCCAGCAGCGCCTGGTCGGGACTGTTTTTT
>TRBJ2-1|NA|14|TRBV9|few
CASSVEPHGNEQFF
TGTGCCAGCAGCGTAGAGCCCCACGGCAATGAGCAGTTCTTC
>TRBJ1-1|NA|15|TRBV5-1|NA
CASSSYPSENTEAFF
TGCGCCAGCAGCTCCTACCCTTCAGAGAACACTGAAGCTTTCTTT
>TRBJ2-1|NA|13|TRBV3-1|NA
CASSQARRNEQFF
TGTGCCAGCAGCCAAGCGAGGCGCAATGAGCAGTTCTTC
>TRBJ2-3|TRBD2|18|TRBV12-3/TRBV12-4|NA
CASSYTLAERTSTDTQYF
TGTGCCAGCAGTTATACCCTAGCGGAACGGACTAGCACAGATACGCAGTATTTT
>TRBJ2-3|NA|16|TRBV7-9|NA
CASSLADSIDRDTQYF
TGTGCCAGCAGCTTAGCCGACTCCATAGATAGGGATACGCAGTATTTT
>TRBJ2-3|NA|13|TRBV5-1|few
CASSPRGQDTQYF
TGCGCCAGCAGCCCGCGGGGCCAGGATACGCAGTATTTT
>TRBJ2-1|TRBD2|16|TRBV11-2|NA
CASSLGGEGPYNEQFF
TGTGCCAGCAGCTTAGGGGGGGAGGGCCCCTACAATGAGCAGTTCTTC
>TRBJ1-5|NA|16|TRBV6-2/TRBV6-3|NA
CASSYTSIWTYQPQHF
TGTGCCAGCAGTTATACCTCCATCTGGACTTATCAGCCCCAGCATTTT
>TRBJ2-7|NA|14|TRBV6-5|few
CASSYGVGAYEQYF
TGTGCCAGCAGTTACGGCGTCGGAGCCTACGAGCAGTACTTC
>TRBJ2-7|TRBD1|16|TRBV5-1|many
CASSAGQGGLVYEQYF
TGCGCCAGCAGCGCGGGACAGGGAGGTCTCGTCTACGAGCAGTACTTC
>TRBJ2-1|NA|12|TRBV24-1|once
CATSDLGQRQFF
TGTGCCACCAGTGACCTTGGACAGCGGCAGTTCTTC
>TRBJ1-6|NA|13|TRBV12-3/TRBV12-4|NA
CASREGLNSPLHF
TGTGCCAGCAGGGAAGGGTTAAATTCACCCCTCCACTTT
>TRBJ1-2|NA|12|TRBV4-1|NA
CASNRPGDGYTF
TGCGCCAGCAACCGGCCAGGGGATGGCTACACCTTC
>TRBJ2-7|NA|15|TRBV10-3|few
CAISESWTYSYEQYF
TGTGCCATCAGTGAGTCGTGGACTTATTCCTACGAGCAGTACTTC
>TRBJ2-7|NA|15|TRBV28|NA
CASSFNRVAGEGQYF
TGTGCCAGCAGTTTCAATAGAGTGGCCGGGGAAGGGCAGTACTTC
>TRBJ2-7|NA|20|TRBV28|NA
CASSTWPPGWGIDSIYEQYF
TGTGCCAGCAGCACATGGCCTCCGGGGTGGGGCATAGATTCTATCTACGAGCAGTACTTC
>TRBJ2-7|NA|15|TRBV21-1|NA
CASTSEIVLSYEQYF
TGTGCCAGCACCTCAGAGATAGTGTTATCCTACGAGCAGTACTTC
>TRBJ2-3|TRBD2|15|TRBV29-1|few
CSVELGTSGADTQYF
TGCAGCGTTGAACTGGGGACTAGCGGGGCAGATACGCAGTATTTT
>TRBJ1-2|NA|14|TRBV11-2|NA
CASSFPGLDYGYTF
TGTGCCAGCAGCTTTCCCGGGCTTGACTATGGCTACACCTTC
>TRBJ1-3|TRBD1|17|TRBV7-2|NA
CASSLRGGPSTGNTIYF
TGTGCCAGCAGCTTACGAGGGGGCCCATCAACTGGAAACACCATATATTTT
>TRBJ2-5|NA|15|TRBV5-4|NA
CASSRITDGQETQYF
TGTGCCAGCAGCCGGATTACGGACGGCCAAGAGACCCAGTACTTC
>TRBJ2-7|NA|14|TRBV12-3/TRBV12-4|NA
CASSGVRDPYEQYF
TGTGCCAGCAGTGGGGTTAGGGATCCCTACGAGCAGTACTTC
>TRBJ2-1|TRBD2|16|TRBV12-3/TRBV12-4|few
CASSARLAAGFDEQFF
TGTGCCAGCAGTGCCCGACTAGCTGCAGGATTCGATGAGCAGTTCTTC